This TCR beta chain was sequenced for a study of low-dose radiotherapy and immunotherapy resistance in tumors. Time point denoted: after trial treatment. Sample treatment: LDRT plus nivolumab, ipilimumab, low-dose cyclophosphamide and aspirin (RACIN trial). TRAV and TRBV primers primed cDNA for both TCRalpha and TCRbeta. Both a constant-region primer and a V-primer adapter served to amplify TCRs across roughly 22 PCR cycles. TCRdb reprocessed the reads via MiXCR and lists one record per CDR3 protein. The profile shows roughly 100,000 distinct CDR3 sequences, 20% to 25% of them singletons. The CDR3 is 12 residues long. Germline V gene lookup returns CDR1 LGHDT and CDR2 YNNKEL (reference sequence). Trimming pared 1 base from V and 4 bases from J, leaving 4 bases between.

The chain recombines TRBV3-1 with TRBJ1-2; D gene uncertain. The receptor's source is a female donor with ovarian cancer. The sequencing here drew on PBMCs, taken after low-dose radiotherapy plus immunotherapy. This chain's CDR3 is CASSQGPYGYTF. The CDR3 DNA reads TGTGCCAGCAGCCAAGGACCCTATGGCTACACCTTC.